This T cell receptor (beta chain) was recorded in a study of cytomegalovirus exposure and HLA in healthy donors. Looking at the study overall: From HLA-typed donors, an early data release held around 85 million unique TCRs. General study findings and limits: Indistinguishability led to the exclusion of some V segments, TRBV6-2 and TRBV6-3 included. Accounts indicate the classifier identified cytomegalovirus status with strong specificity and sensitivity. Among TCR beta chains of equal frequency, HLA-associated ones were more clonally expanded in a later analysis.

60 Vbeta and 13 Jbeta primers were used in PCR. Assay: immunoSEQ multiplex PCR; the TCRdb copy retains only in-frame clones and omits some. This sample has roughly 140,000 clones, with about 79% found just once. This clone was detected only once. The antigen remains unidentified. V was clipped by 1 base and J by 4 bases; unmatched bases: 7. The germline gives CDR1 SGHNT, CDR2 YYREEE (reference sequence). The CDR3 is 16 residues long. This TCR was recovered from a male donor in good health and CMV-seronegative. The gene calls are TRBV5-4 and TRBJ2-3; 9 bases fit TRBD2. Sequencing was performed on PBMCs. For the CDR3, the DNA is TGTGCCAGCAGCTTGACGAGCGGGAGGCACGCAGATACGCAGTATTTT. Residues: CASSLTSGRHADTQYF.